This T cell receptor (beta chain) comes out of a study of radiation and T cells in renal cell carcinoma. Noted treatment: treatment-naive control, cytoreductive nephrectomy. Treatment-naive patients without radiation supplied the control tumors at nephrectomy. Broader study findings: Compared with controls, irradiated tumors showed greater TCR clonality. Intratumoral heterogeneity was not captured in these approximately 1 g regions. Dominant CDR3 motifs occupied more repertoire in irradiated than control tumors.

This CDR3 is 14 amino acids long. Germline V lookup: CDR1 SGHDT, CDR2 YYEEEE. V lost 4 bases and J 4 bases, leaving 14 bases between the germline ends. Comment on this clone: Its antigen remains unidentified.

Data came from immunoSEQ multiplex PCR; TCRdb stores just in-frame clones and leaves some out. The table has more than 15,000 clones, roughly three fifths seen once. The sample in question was tumor tissue, obtained from a patient whose treatment was nephrectomy without radiotherapy. The TCR comes from a man between 45 and 60 years old with renal cell carcinoma. The V and J genes are TRBV5-6 and TRBJ1-1, with a possible D match to TRBD1 (6 bases). This chain's CDR3 is CASSQDRRGTEAFF. The CDR3 coding sequence is TGTGCCAGCAGCCAGGACAGAAGAGGCACTGAAGCTTTCTTT. Combining the CDR3 with reference TRBV5-6 and TRBJ1-1 gives the whole variable domain DAGVTQSPTHLIKTRGQQVTLRCSPKSGHDTVSWYQQALGQGPQFIFQYYEEEERQRGNFPDRFSGHQFPNYSSELNVNALLLGDSALYLCASSQDRRGTEAFFGQGTRLTVV.